This T cell receptor beta chain originates from a study of monozygotic twins with inflammatory bowel disease. TCRdb re-called the 5' RACE reads and catalogs CDR3 proteins one per entry, DNA excluded. Its table records approximately 400,000 distinct CDR3 sequences. General study findings and limits: Distinction of different T cell subtypes was not possible.

Comment on this clonotype: What it binds is not known.

Germline V CDR1 and CDR2: SEHNR, FQNEAQ (reference sequence). This CDR3 has 17 residues. The chain employs TRBV7-9 and TRBJ1-2; TCRdb's D call, TRBD1, is unchecked because there is no DNA. The receptor's source is a human donor with ulcerative colitis or Crohn's disease, or a healthy co-twin of an affected twin (not recorded which). Sample: blood. CDR3 protein: CASSGWTDGDVNYGYTF.